This TCR beta chain was recovered during a study of cytomegalovirus exposure and HLA in healthy donors. General study findings and limits: Likely technical artifact: a cluster of highly shared sequence variants. Listed as cytomegalovirus-associated were 150 to 200 TCR beta chains.

The CDR3 length is 14 residues. Trimming cost V 5 bases and J 6 bases; bases outside gene matches: 6. Germline assignment: CDR1 SEHNR and CDR2 FQNEAQ (reference sequence). With 60 Vbeta and 13 Jbeta primers, the PCR was carried out. The assay was immunoSEQ multiplex PCR, and TCRdb's table has in-frame clones only and misses some. The sample lists about 180,000 clones, about 77% occurring once. Comments on this clone: Its antigen is not known.

Healthy individuals who donated bone marrow served as the donors. Specimen: PBMCs. The genes are TRBV7-9 and TRBJ2-3; 9 bases fit TRBD1. This receptor was taken from a woman in her thirties in good health and CMV-seropositive. CDR3 in DNA: TGTGCCAGCAGCCCGGGACAGGGTTCGGATACGCAGTATTTT. Translating gives CASSPGQGSDTQYF.